Following are 27 T cell receptor beta chains from one sample sequenced in a study of blood T cell repertoires in COVID-19. Assay used: immunoSEQ multiplex PCR; TCRdb lists only in-frame clones, some missing. Here the sample spans some 110,000 clones, around 79% being singletons. Source material: peripheral blood. These receptors were obtained from a man over 45 with acute or convalescent COVID-19.

This clone was recorded a few times. This chain connects TRBV7-9 to TRBJ2-1; TRBD2 matches 11 bases. In germline, CDR1 is SEHNR, CDR2 FQNEAQ (reference sequence). V trimming: 2 bases; J trimming: 4 bases; junction bases outside the gene matches: 10. The CDR3 consists of 18 residues. The DNA of the CDR3 is TGTGCCAGCAGCTTACCCGCCAGACTAGCGGGGAGATACAATGAGCAGTTCTTC. Amino acids: CASSLPARLAGRYNEQFF.

This clone showed up many times. This chain joins TRBV7-9 and TRBJ1-2, with a possible D match to TRBD1 (6 bases). The CDR3 has 13 amino acids. Germline loops: CDR1 SEHNR, CDR2 FQNEAQ (reference sequence). V was cut by 5 bases and J by 3 bases, with 10 bases left in between. The CDR3 nucleotides are TGTGCCAGCAGCCCCGGGACATACTATGGCTACACCTTC. Translating it yields CASSPGTYYGYTF.

This sequence joins TRBV2 and TRBJ2-2; a possible D gene is TRBD2 (5 bases). The V and J ends lost 9 bases and 2 bases respectively, with 13 bases between them. The length of the CDR3 is 14 residues. Germline CDR1 and CDR2: SNHLY and FYNNEI. This chain's CDR3 is CASKVGANTGELFF. The CDR3 DNA is TGTGCCAGTAAAGTGGGAGCAAACACCGGGGAGCTGTTTTTT.

CDR3: CASSYSGTANYGYTF. The CDR3 nucleotides are TGTGCCAGCAGCTACTCCGGGACAGCGAACTATGGCTACACCTTC. The genes are TRBV7-9 and TRBJ1-2, with 7 bases aligning to TRBD1. V trimming: 4 bases; J trimming: 2 bases; junction bases outside the gene matches: 7. This CDR3 spans 15 amino acids. Germline V gene lookup returns CDR1 SEHNR and CDR2 FQNEAQ (reference sequence). The variable domain in full, with the rest retrieved from reference TRBV7-9 and TRBJ1-2, is DTGVSQNPRHKITKRGQNVTFRCDPISEHNRLYWYRQTLGQGPEFLTYFQNEAQLEKSRLLSDRFSAERPKGSFSTLEIQRTEQGDSAMYLCASSYSGTANYGYTFGSGTRLTVV.

This sequence joins TRBV6-5 and TRBJ1-6, with D perhaps TRBD1 (6 bases). Trimming shortened V by 10 bases and J by 5 bases, and 9 bases separated the two germline ends. In germline, CDR1 is MNHEY, CDR2 SVGAGI. The CDR3 totals 12 residues. The CDR3 region is CATRTDNSPLHF. The DNA for the CDR3 is TGTGCCACCCGGACAGATAATTCACCCCTCCACTTT.

V gene TRBV29-1 combines with J gene TRBJ1-4, with D maybe TRBD1 (6 bases). The CDR3 loop spans 13 amino acids. The V and J ends lost 7 bases and 8 bases respectively, with 17 bases between them. Germline assignment: CDR1 SQVTM and CDR2 ANQGSEA. The CDR3 region has the DNA TGCAGCGCCGGACGGAACAGGGAAGAAAAACTGTTTTTT. It is translated as CSAGRNREEKLFF.

V usage is TRBV28 and J usage is TRBJ1-2; 7 bases agree with TRBD1. The CDR3 loop spans 14 amino acids. J was trimmed by 0 bases and V by 6 bases; bases with no gene match: 4. Germline CDR1 reads MDHEN; CDR2 reads SYDVKM. CDR3: CASRLTGTNYGYTF. The CDR3 DNA reads TGTGCCAGCAGATTGACAGGGACTAACTATGGCTACACCTTC.

The chain joins TRBV6-2 or TRBV6-3 to TRBJ2-3, with a possible D match to TRBD1 (5 bases). This CDR3 is built from 14 residues. Trimming took off 6 bases at V and 2 bases at J, with 12 bases between the two ends. Germline V gives CDR1 MNHEY, CDR2 SVGEGT. CDR3 protein: CASSQDTLTDTQYF. CDR3 DNA: TGTGCCAGCAGCCAGGACACCCTCACAGATACGCAGTATTTT.

The V gene is TRBV3-1 (or the pseudogene TRBV3-2), the J gene TRBJ1-5; 10 nucleotides align to TRBD1. The trim removed 1 base at V and 8 bases at J, leaving 8 bases unmatched. Per the germline V gene, CDR1 is LGHDT and CDR2 is YNNKEL (reference sequence). The CDR3 totals 16 residues. The CDR3 DNA is TGTGCCAGCAGCCAAGGATTTATCGGGACAGGGGAGCCCCAGCATTTT. Encoded protein: CASSQGFIGTGEPQHF.

The chain uses TRBV30 and TRBJ2-1; 10 nucleotides line up with TRBD2. V was clipped by 1 base and J by 7 bases; unmatched bases: 7. Looked up from germline, CDR1 is GTSNPN and CDR2 is SVGIG (reference sequence). This CDR3 has 15 residues. The CDR3 DNA reads as TGTGCCTGGAGTGGGCTAGCGGGGGTACGGAATGAGCAGTTCTTC. Encoded protein: CAWSGLAGVRNEQFF.

The sample holds a few counts of this clone. The chain has TRBV19 and TRBJ1-1, with 9 bases that match TRBD1. The CDR3 totals 15 residues. Germline lookup yields CDR1 LNHDA and CDR2 SQIVND (reference sequence). J lost 5 bases, V lost 3 bases, and 7 bases had no gene match. In DNA, the CDR3 is TGTGCCAGTAGTATCCCGGGACAGGGCGGTACTGAAGCTTTCTTT. Protein: CASSIPGQGGTEAFF.

The V and J genes are TRBV2 and TRBJ2-1; the D gene is possibly TRBD2 (5 bases). With 4 bases removed from V and 1 base from J, the gap between germline ends came to 11 bases. The CDR3 spans 15 residues. Germline V CDR1 and CDR2: SNHLY, FYNNEI. The CDR3 region is CASSALTGSYNEQFF. The DNA of the CDR3 is TGTGCCAGCAGTGCCCTTACGGGATCCTACAATGAGCAGTTCTTC.

The chain uses TRBV10-3 and TRBJ1-1, with TRBD1 matching 7 bases. Trimming took 5 bases from V and 6 from J; bases not matched to a gene: 6. CDR1 and CDR2 (germline): ENHRY, SYGVKD. The CDR3 is 13 residues long. For the CDR3, the DNA is TGTGCCATCAGTAGGACAGGAGACGCTGAAGCTTTCTTT. Amino acid sequence: CAISRTGDAEAFF.

The chain joins TRBV28 to TRBJ2-4; TRBD1 aligns across 12 bases. This CDR3 spans 16 amino acids. Looked up from germline, CDR1 is MDHEN and CDR2 is SYDVKM. The V gene end was trimmed by 3 bases and the J gene end by 9 bases; junction bases not matched to a gene: 9. CDR3: CASSFQGQGAVGIQYF. The DNA for the CDR3 is TGTGCCAGCAGTTTCCAGGGACAGGGGGCTGTAGGCATTCAGTACTTC.

The CDR3 protein is CSVGGQGADYGYTF. The CDR3 nucleotides read TGCAGCGTTGGGGGACAGGGGGCAGACTATGGCTACACCTTC. V usage is TRBV29-1 and J usage is TRBJ1-2; 12 bases are a match to TRBD1. J gave up 3 bases and V 4 bases, and 3 bases lay outside the gene matches. Germline assignment: CDR1 SQVTM and CDR2 ANQGSEA. This CDR3 comprises 14 residues.

This chain uses TRBV7-3 with TRBJ2-1; D ambiguous. The CDR3 length is 13 residues. Trimming took 5 bases from V and 9 from J, leaving 14 bases between them. CDR1 and CDR2 (germline): SGHTA, FQGTGA. The CDR3 here is CASSPGGLGEQFF. CDR3 nucleotides: TGTGCCAGCAGCCCAGGTGGGTTAGGTGAGCAGTTCTTC.

The V gene is TRBV19, the J gene TRBJ1-3; TRBD1 is a possible D gene (5 bases). Trimming cost V 0 bases and J 5 bases, with 8 bases left between them. Germline loops: CDR1 LNHDA, CDR2 SQIVND (reference sequence). The CDR3 totals 14 residues. The CDR3 region is CASSIDRQRNTIYF. The CDR3 DNA reads as TGTGCCAGTAGTATAGATCGACAGCGAAACACCATATATTTT.

This chain links TRBV4-1 with TRBJ1-1; D possibly corresponds to TRBD1 (5 bases). CDR3 size: 15 residues. Germline V lookup: CDR1 MGHRA, CDR2 YSYEKL. Trimming shortened V by 1 base and J by 5 bases, and 14 bases separated the two germline ends. This CDR3 is CASSQAWRGRTEAFF. The CDR3 nucleotides are TGCGCCAGCAGCCAAGCCTGGCGGGGGAGGACTGAAGCTTTCTTT.

This chain connects TRBV18 to TRBJ2-7; 8 nucleotides align to TRBD2. V trimming: 2 bases; J trimming: 3 bases; junction bases outside the gene matches: 9. The CDR3 is 16 residues long. Germline CDR1 KGHSH, CDR2 LQKENI. The CDR3 loop is CASSPSTSGGSYEQYF. The CDR3 region has the DNA TGTGCCAGCTCACCAAGTACCAGCGGGGGTAGCTACGAGCAGTACTTC. Supplemented by reference TRBV18 and TRBJ2-7, the full variable domain reads NAGVMQNPRHLVRRRGQEARLRCSPMKGHSHVYWYRQLPEEGLKFMVYLQKENIIDESGMPKERFSAEFPKEGPSILRIQQVVRGDSAAYFCASSPSTSGGSYEQYFGPGTRLTVT.

The chain employs TRBV7-3 and TRBJ2-1, with 7 bases matching TRBD1. The V segment lost 5 bases and the J segment 8 bases; nucleotides outside the gene matches: 6. This CDR3 contains 13 residues. CDR1 and CDR2 from the germline V gene are SGHTA and FQGTGA. CDR3 sequence reads: CASSQTGNDEQFF. DNA of the CDR3: TGTGCCAGCAGCCAGACAGGGAATGATGAGCAGTTCTTC. Full variable domain (missing parts from reference TRBV7-3 and TRBJ2-1): GAGVSQTPSNKVTEKGKYVELRCDPISGHTALYWYRQSLGQGPEFLIYFQGTGAADDSGLPNDRFFAVRPEGSVSTLKIQRTERGDSAVYLCASSQTGNDEQFFGPGTRLTVL.

This clone is a singleton in its sample. The chain couples TRBV4-1 to TRBJ2-7, with 7 bases fitting TRBD2. Trimming removed 1 base from V and 2 bases from J; junction bases left unmatched: 5. CDR3 size: 15 residues. Germline assignment: CDR1 MGHRA and CDR2 YSYEKL. The CDR3 loop reads CASSQGGSYPYEQYF. The DNA of the CDR3 is TGCGCCAGCAGCCAAGGCGGGAGTTATCCCTACGAGCAGTACTTC.

V gene TRBV14 combines with J gene TRBJ2-1; 7 bases align to TRBD2. The ends lost 8 bases at V and 5 bases at J; junction bases unmatched: 6. There are 13 residues in the CDR3. The germline CDR1 and CDR2 sequences are SGHDN and FVKESK. The CDR3 here is CASGRLADNEQFF. CDR3 nucleotide sequence: TGTGCCAGCGGTAGACTAGCAGACAATGAGCAGTTCTTC.

This clone was seen a single time. V is TRBV15 and J is TRBJ1-1; TRBD1 might be the D (6 bases). V dropped 3 bases and J dropped 5 bases, with 19 bases sitting between them. Germline-derived CDR1 and CDR2 are LNHNV and YYDKDF (reference sequence). The CDR3 runs to 16 residues. The CDR3 sequence: CATSRAGTFKGTEAFF. The CDR3 nucleotides are TGTGCCACCAGCAGGGCCGGGACATTTAAAGGGACTGAAGCTTTCTTT. The full variable domain, rest sourced from reference TRBV15 and TRBJ1-1, is DAMVIQNPRYQVTQFGKPVTLSCSQTLNHNVMYWYQQKSSQAPKLLFHYYDKDFNNEADTPDNFQSRRPNTSFCFLDIRSPGLGDTAMYLCATSRAGTFKGTEAFFGQGTRLTVV.

V gene TRBV11-2 combines with J gene TRBJ2-3; possibly TRBD2 for D (5 bases). The CDR3 extends over 14 amino acids. Trimming stripped 2 bases from V and 0 bases from J, with 6 bases between. CDR1 SGHAT and CDR2 FQNNGV come from the germline V gene. Here the CDR3 reads CASSLQRSTDTQYF. The CDR3 nucleotides read TGTGCCAGCAGCTTACAGCGGAGCACAGATACGCAGTATTTT. Full variable domain (outside the CDR3, taken from reference TRBV11-2 and TRBJ2-3): EAGVAQSPRYKIIEKRQSVAFWCNPISGHATLYWYQQILGQGPKLLIQFQNNGVVDDSQLPKDRFSAERLKGVDSTLKIQPAKLEDSAVYLCASSLQRSTDTQYFGPGTRLTVL.

This clone was counted only a few times. The chain carries TRBV5-1 and TRBJ1-1; D is unresolved. Trimming took off 3 bases at V and 1 base at J, with 10 bases between the two ends. The germline gives CDR1 SGHRS, CDR2 YFSETQ. The CDR3 is 14 amino acids. The CDR3 loop is CASSSEFGNTEAFF. The CDR3 coding sequence is TGCGCCAGCAGCTCGGAGTTCGGGAACACTGAAGCTTTCTTT.

V usage is TRBV28 and J usage is TRBJ2-5; 10 bases are shared with TRBD2. The CDR3 runs to 15 residues. Germline CDR1 and CDR2: MDHEN and SYDVKM. V gave up 4 bases and J gave up 4 bases; unmatched junction bases: 6. CDR3 region: CASSSKREGRETQYF. CDR3 sequence (DNA): TGTGCCAGCAGTTCTAAGCGGGAGGGCAGAGAGACCCAGTACTTC.

The chain carries TRBV6-1 and TRBJ1-6, with 8 bases identical to TRBD1. CDR3 length equals 16 residues. Germline-derived CDR1 and CDR2 are MNHNS and SASEGT. The V and J ends lost 2 bases and 8 bases, in that order; junction bases with no gene match: 8. CDR3 bases: TGTGCCAGCAGTGAAACAGGGGGGAGGGGGGATTCACCCCTCCACTTT. Protein: CASSETGGRGDSPLHF.